Listed here are 4 T cell receptor beta chains from one sample, sequenced in a study of blood T cells in healthy people across ages. The authors ran a second PCR of about 7 to 11 cycles using a sample-barcoded 5' primer and a J-beta primer mix. TCRdb fed the 5' RACE reads into MiXCR, producing one record per CDR3 protein. The sample shows roughly 1.4 million distinct CDR3 sequences, approximately 60% of them seen only once. The source material was blood. These TCRs come from a man aged 18-30 years in good health.

The rearrangement links TRBV15 to TRBJ1-3; D unclear. V lost 1 base and J lost 5, with 15 bases in between. The CDR3 sequence is 16 residues long. The V gene's germline CDR1 is LNHNV and CDR2 YYDKDF (reference sequence). The CDR3 nucleotides read TGTGCCACCAGCAGAGTAAGTGGCGCCCACAGAAACACCATATATTTT. The encoded protein is CATSRVSGAHRNTIYF.

The table lists this clonotype with a count of one. This chain uses TRBV20-1 with TRBJ1-6, with a possible D match to TRBD1 (5 bases). CDR1 is DFQATT and CDR2 is SNEGSKA in the germline V gene (reference sequence). V lost 2 bases and J 7 bases, leaving 9 bases between the germline ends. The CDR3 has 13 amino acids. CDR3 in DNA: TGCAGTGCTAGAAGGGACGGGAATTCACCCCTCCACTTT. Protein product: CSARRDGNSPLHF.

The V and J genes are TRBV7-6 and TRBJ2-4; possibly TRBD1 for D (6 bases). With the DNA end fitting TRBJ2-7 better, the J assignment may be wrong. Looked up from germline, CDR1 is SGHVS and CDR2 is FNYEAQ. This CDR3 has 14 amino acids. CDR3 DNA sequence: TGTGCCAGCAGCTCCCGGGACAAGATCTACGAGCAGTACTTC. This sequence encodes CASSSRDKIYEQYF.

The DNA for the CDR3 is TGTGCCAGCAGCCCGAGTGGGGGACGGTCAGGAAAGCAGTTCTTC. This encodes CASSPSGGRSGKQFF. The chain recombines TRBV7-6 with TRBJ2-1, with D tentatively TRBD1 or TRBD2 (5 bases each). The V end was cut by 5 bases, the J end by 11 bases, with 22 bases between. CDR1 and CDR2 from the germline V gene are SGHVS and FNYEAQ. The CDR3 totals 15 residues.